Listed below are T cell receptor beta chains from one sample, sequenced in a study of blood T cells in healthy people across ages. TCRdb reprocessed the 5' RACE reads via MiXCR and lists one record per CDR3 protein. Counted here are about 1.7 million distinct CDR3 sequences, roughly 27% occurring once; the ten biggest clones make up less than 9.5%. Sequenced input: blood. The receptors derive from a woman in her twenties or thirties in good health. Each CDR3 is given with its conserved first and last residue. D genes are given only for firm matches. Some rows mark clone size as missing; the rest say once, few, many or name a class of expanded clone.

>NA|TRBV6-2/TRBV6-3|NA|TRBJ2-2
CASSEAGTGELFF
TGTGCCAGCAGCGAGGCGGGCACCGGGGAGCTGTTTTTT
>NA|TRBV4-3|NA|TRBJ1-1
CASSPGEGRMNTETFF
TGCGCCAGCAGCCCCGGCGAAGGGAGGATGAACACTGAAACTTTCTTT
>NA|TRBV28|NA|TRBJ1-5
CASFGRRINQPQHF
TGTGCCAGCTTTGGGCGGCGTATCAATCAGCCCCAGCATTTT
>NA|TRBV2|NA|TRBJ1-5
CAGTAGNSNQPQHF
TGTGCCGGCACGGCGGGAAATAGCAATCAGCCCCAGCATTTT
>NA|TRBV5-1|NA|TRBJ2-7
CASSPGLGFGPYEQYF
TGCGCCAGCAGCCCTGGGTTGGGCTTCGGGCCCTACGAGCAGTACTTC
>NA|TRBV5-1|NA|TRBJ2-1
CASSLHKSSYNEQFF
TGCGCCAGCAGCCTACACAAGAGCTCCTACAATGAGCAGTTCTTC
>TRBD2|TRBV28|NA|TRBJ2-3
CASSSISGTSAPSTDTQYF
TGTGCCAGCAGTTCGATCTCCGGGACTAGCGCCCCTAGCACAGATACGCAGTATTTT
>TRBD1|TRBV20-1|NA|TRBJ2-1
CSARDPGGTGLYEQFF
TGCAGTGCTAGAGACCCGGGCGGGACAGGGCTCTATGAGCAGTTCTTC
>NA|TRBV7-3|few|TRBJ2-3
CASSLDIRTDTQYF
TGTGCCAGCAGCTTGGACATTCGCACAGATACGCAGTATTTT
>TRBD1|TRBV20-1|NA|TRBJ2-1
CSASDRGTYNGQFF
TGCAGTGCGTCGGACAGGGGCACCTACAATGGGCAGTTCTTC